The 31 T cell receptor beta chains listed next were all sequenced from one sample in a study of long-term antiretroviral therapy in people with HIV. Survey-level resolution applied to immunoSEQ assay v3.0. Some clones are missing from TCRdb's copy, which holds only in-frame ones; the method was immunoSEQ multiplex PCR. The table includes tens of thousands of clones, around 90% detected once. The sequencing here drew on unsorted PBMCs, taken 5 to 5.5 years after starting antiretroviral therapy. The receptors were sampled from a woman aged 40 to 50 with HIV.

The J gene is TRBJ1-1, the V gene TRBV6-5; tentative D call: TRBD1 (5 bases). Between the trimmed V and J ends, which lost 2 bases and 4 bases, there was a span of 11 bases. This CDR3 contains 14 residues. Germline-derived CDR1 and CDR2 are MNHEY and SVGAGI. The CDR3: CASSYGSGTTEAFF. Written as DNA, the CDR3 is TGTGCCAGCAGTTACGGTTCAGGGACCACTGAAGCTTTCTTT.

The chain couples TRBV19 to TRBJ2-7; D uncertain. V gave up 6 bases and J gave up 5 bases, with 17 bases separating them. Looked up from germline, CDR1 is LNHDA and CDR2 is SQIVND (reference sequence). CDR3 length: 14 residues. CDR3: CASSRVSGRDEQYF. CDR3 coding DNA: TGTGCCAGTAGCCGGGTTAGTGGGCGCGACGAGCAGTACTTC.

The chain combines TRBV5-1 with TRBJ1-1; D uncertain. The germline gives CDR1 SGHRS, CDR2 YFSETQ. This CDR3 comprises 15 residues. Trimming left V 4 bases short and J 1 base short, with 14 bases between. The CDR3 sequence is CASSVNTGWNTEAFF. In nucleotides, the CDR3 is TGCGCCAGCAGCGTAAATACGGGGTGGAACACTGAAGCTTTCTTT.

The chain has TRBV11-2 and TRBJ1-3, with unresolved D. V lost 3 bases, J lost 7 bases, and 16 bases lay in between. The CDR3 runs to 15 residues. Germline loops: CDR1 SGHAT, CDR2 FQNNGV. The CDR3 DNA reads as TGTGCCAGCAGCTTTGGCGGAGTGGGTCCGAACACCATATATTTT. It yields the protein CASSFGGVGPNTIYF.

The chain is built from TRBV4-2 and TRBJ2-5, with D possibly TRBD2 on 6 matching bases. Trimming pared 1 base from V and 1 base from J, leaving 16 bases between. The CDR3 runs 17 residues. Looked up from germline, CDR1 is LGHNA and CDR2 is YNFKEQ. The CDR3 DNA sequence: TGTGCCAGCAGCCAAGGACAAGCGGGTCTTAGCCAAGAGACCCAGTACTTC. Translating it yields CASSQGQAGLSQETQYF.

The CDR3 bases are TGTGCCAGCATCTCTTCAAGGGCCCCGAACACTGAAGCTTTCTTT. Protein: CASISSRAPNTEAFF. This chain joins TRBV7-9 and TRBJ1-1; D unresolved. The CDR3 contains 15 residues. Germline CDR1 and CDR2: SEHNR and FQNEAQ (reference sequence). With 7 bases removed from V and 1 base from J, the gap between germline ends came to 16 bases.

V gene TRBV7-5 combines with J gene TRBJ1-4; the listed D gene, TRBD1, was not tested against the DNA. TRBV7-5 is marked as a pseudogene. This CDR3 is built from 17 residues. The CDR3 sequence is CVRSPRYDRRYNEKLFF. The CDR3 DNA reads TGTGTCAGAAGCCCCCGATATGACAGGAGGTATAATGAAAAACTGTTTTTT.

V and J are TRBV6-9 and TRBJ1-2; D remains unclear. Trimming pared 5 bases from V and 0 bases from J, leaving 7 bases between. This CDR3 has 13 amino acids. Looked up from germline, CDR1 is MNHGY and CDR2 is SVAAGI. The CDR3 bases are TGTGCCAGCAGTCCTCGTCCTAACTATGGCTACACCTTC. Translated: CASSPRPNYGYTF.

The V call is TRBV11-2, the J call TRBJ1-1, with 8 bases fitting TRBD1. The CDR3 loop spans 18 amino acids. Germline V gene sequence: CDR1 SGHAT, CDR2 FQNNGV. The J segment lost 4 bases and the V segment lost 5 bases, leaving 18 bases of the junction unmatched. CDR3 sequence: CASSTGGGYGLLGTEAFF. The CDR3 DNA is TGTGCCAGCAGCACAGGGGGGGGGTACGGTTTGCTTGGCACTGAAGCTTTCTTT. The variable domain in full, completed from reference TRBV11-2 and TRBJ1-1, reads EAGVAQSPRYKIIEKRQSVAFWCNPISGHATLYWYQQILGQGPKLLIQFQNNGVVDDSQLPKDRFSAERLKGVDSTLKIQPAKLEDSAVYLCASSTGGGYGLLGTEAFFGQGTRLTVV.

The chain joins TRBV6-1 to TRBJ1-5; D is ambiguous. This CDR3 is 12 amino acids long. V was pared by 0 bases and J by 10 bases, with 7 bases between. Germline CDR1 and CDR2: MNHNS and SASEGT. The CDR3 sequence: CASSEALGPQHF. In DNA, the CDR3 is TGTGCCAGCAGTGAAGCATTAGGACCCCAGCATTTT.

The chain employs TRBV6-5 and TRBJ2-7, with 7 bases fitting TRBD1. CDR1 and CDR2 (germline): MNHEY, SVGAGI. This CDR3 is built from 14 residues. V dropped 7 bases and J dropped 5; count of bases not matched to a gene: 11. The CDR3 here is CASKDPRGFDEQYF. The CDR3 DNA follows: TGTGCCAGCAAGGATCCCAGGGGGTTCGACGAGCAGTACTTC.

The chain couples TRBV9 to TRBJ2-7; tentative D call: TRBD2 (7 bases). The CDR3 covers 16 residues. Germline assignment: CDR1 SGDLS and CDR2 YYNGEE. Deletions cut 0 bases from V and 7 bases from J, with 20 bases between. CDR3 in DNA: TGTGCCAGCAGCGTAGCTAGGGCCGGGGGGCTAGAAGAGCAGTACTTC. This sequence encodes CASSVARAGGLEEQYF.

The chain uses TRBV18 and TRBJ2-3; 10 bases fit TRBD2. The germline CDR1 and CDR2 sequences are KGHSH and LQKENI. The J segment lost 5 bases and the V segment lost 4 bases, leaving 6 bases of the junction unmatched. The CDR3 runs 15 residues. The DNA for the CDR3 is TGTGCCAGCTCACTCAGCGGGGGGGCCGGAGATACGCAGTATTTT. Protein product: CASSLSGGAGDTQYF.

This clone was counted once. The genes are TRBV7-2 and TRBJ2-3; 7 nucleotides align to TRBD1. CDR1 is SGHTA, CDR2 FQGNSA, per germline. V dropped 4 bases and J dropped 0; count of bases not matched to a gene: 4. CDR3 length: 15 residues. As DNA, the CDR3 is TGTGCCAGCAGCTACACAGGGGCAAGCACAGATACGCAGTATTTT. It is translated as CASSYTGASTDTQYF.

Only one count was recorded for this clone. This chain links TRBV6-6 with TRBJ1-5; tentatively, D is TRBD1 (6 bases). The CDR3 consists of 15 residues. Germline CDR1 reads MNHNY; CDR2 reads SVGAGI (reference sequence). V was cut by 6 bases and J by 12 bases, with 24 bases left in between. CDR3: CASSDTPYTGKDQHF. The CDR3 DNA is TGTGCCAGCAGCGACACCCCCTATACAGGGAAGGACCAGCATTTT.

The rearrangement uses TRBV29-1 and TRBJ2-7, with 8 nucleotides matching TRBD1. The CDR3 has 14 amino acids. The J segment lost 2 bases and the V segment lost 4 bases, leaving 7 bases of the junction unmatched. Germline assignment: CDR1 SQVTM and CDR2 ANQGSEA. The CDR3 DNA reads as TGCAGCGTTGGGGGCGGGACAGGAACCTACGAGCAGTACTTC. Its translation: CSVGGGTGTYEQYF.

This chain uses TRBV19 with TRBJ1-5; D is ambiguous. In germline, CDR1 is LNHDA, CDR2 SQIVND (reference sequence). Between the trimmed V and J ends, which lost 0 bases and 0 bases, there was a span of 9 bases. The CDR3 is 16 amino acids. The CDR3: CASSIDHPSSNQPQHF. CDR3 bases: TGTGCCAGTAGTATAGACCACCCGAGTAGCAATCAGCCCCAGCATTTT. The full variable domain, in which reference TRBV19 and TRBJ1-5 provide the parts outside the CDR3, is DGGITQSPKYLFRKEGQNVTLSCEQNLNHDAMYWYRQDPGQGLRLIYYSQIVNDFQKGDIAEGYSVSREKKESFPLTVTSAQKNPTAFYLCASSIDHPSSNQPQHFGDGTRLSIL.

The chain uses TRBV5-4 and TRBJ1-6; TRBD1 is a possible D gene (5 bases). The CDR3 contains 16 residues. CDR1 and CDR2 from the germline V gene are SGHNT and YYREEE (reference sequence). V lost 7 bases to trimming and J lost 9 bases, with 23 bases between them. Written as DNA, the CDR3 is TGTGCCAGCTCCCCGGACAACGGACAACCGTTTTCACCCCTCCACTTT. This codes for CASSPDNGQPFSPLHF.

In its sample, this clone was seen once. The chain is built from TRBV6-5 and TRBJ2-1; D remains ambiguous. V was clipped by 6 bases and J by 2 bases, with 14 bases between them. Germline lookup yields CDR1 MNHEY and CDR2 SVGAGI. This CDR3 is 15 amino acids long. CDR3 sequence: CASRLYPGTYNEQFF. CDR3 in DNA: TGTGCCAGCAGATTATATCCAGGTACCTACAATGAGCAGTTCTTC.

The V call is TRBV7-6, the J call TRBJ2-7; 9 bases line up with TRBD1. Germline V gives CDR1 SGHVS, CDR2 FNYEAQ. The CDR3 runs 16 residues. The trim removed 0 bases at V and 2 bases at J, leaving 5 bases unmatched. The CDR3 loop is CASSLAGDREAYEQYF. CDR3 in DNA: TGTGCCAGCAGCTTAGCGGGGGACAGGGAGGCCTACGAGCAGTACTTC.

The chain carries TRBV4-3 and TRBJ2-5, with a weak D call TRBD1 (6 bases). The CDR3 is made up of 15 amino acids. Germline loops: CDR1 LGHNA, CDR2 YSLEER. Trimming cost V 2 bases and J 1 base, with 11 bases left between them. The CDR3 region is CASSQFRTAQETQYF. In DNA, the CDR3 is TGCGCCAGCAGCCAATTTAGGACAGCCCAAGAGACCCAGTACTTC.

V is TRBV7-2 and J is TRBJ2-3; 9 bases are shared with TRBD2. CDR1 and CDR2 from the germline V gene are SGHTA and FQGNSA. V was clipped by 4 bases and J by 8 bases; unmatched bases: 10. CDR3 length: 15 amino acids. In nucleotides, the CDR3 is TGTGCCAGCAGCTCCCGTAGCGGGGGAGAAGCTACGCAGTATTTT. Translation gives CASSSRSGGEATQYF.

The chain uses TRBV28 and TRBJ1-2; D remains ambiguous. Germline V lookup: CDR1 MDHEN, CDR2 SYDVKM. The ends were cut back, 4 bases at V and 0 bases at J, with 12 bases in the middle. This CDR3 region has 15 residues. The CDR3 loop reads CASSSWTAANYGYTF. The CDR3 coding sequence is TGTGCCAGCAGTTCCTGGACGGCAGCTAACTATGGCTACACCTTC.

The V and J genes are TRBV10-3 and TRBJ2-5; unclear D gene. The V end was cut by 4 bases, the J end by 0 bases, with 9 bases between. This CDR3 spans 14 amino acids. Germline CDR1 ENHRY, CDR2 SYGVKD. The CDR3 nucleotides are TGTGCCATCAGTGTTACCCGCAACCAAGAGACCCAGTACTTC. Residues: CAISVTRNQETQYF.

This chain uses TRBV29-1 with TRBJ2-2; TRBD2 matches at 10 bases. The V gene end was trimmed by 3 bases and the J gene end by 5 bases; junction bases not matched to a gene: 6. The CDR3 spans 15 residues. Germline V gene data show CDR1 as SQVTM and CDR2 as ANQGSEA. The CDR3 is CSVEASGRQTGELFF. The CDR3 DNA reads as TGCAGCGTTGAGGCTAGCGGGAGACAAACCGGGGAGCTGTTTTTT.

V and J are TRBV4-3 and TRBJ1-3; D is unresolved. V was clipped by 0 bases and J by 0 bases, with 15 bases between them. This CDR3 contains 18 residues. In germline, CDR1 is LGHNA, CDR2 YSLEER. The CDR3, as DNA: TGCGCCAGCAGCCAAGATAAAGCAGAAAGAAACTCTGGAAACACCATATATTTT. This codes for CASSQDKAERNSGNTIYF.

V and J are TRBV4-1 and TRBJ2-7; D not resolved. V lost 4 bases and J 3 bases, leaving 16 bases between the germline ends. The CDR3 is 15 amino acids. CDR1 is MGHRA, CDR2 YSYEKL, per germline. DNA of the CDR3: TGCGCCAGCAGCCCTCAGAGGACGGTCATCTACGAGCAGTACTTC. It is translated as CASSPQRTVIYEQYF.

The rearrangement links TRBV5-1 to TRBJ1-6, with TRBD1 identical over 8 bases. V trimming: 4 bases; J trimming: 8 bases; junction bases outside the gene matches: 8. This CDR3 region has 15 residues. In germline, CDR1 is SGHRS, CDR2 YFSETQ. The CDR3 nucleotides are TGCGCCAGCAGCGGACCTGGGACAGGCGATTCACCCCTCCACTTT. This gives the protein CASSGPGTGDSPLHF.

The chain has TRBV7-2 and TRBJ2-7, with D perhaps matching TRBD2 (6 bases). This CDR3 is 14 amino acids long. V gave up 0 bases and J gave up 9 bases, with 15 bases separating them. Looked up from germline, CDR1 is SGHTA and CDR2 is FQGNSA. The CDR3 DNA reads TGTGCCAGCAGCTTAGCCGGACCCCAGGGAGGGCAGTACTTC. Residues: CASSLAGPQGGQYF.

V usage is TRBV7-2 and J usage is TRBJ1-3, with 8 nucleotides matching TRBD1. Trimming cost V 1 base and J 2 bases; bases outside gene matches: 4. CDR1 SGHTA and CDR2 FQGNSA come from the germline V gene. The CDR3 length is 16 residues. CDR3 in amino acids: CASSLVGTGTGNTIYF. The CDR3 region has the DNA TGTGCCAGCAGCTTAGTCGGGACAGGAACTGGAAACACCATATATTTT.

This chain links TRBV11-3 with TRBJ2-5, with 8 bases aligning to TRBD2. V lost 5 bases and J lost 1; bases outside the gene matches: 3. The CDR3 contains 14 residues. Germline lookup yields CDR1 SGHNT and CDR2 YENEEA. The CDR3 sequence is CASSHRGGQETQYF. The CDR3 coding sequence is TGTGCCAGCAGCCACCGGGGGGGCCAAGAGACCCAGTACTTC. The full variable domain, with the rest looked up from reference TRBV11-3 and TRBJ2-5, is EAGVVQSPRYKIIEKKQPVAFWCNPISGHNTLYWYLQNLGQGPELLIRYENEEAVDDSQLPKDRFSAERLKGVDSTLKIQPAELGDSAVYLCASSHRGGQETQYFGPGTRLLVL.